The table lists the clone carrying this T cell receptor beta chain with a count of one. Cohort allocation depended upon clinical history that participants reported. The data were obtained in a study of blood T cell repertoires in COVID-19. Study in general: Acute and convalescent COVID-19 specimens originated in the United States, Italy and Spain. Sample material is recorded as cDNA or gDNA derived from T cells, B-cell-depleted T cells, or PBMCs.

Unmatched junction bases numbered 13, after V lost 3 bases and J lost 6 bases. The germline CDR1 and CDR2 sequences are MNHNS and SASEGT. The CDR3 runs to 16 residues. This table comes from immunoSEQ multiplex PCR, and its TCRdb copy is limited to in-frame clones, with some not included. This table has 250,000 or so clones, approximately 88% appearing once. The clonotype originates from a woman aged 40 to 50 with acute COVID-19. The specimen was PBMCs or T cells enriched from blood (not recorded which). This chain joins TRBV6-1 and TRBJ2-7; 8 bases agree with TRBD1. The CDR3 loop is CASSENPGTGSSEQYF. The CDR3 bases are TGTGCCAGCAGTGAGAACCCCGGGACAGGTTCTTCCGAGCAGTACTTC.